These T cell receptor beta chains were read from a single sample in a study of CD8+ T cells in alopecia areata. The method was immunoSEQ multiplex PCR; TCRdb's version includes in-frame clones alone and lacks a portion of them. The data hold 98,000 or so clones, with around 59% observed a single time. The sequencing sample was made of CD8+ T cells sorted from blood. The receptors were gathered from a human donor in good health. The conserved cysteine and the conserved F or W are not part of the CDR3 here.

V	J	CDR3
TRBV23-1	TRBJ1-3	ASSLSPAENTIY
TRBV11-2	TRBJ2-7	ASSSSGTEQY
TRBV6-5	TRBJ2-2	ASGQGDNTGELF
TRBV5-6	TRBJ1-6	ASSFGPYNSPLH
TRBV15	TRBJ2-1	ATSREGGAGNEQF
TRBV25-1	TRBJ1-6	ASSESEISPLH
TRBV4-3	TRBJ2-5	ASSQDVGGGPQETQY
TRBV5-6	TRBJ1-5	ASSGRADNSNQPQH
TRBV7-6	TRBJ2-3	ASSPRDRPLQY
TRBV27	TRBJ2-3	ASSSRDFQDTQY
TRBV28	TRBJ2-3	ASSLTSGTDTQY
TRBV19	TRBJ2-1	ASSIDEVGEQF
TRBV6-5	TRBJ1-2	ASSYRAGRGDGYT
TRBV19	TRBJ2-7	ASSAAGTGGRYEQY
TRBV2	TRBJ2-5	ASSGEVEQETQY
TRBV29-1	TRBJ2-1	SVEGAGGSYNEQF
TRBV5-1	TRBJ2-7	ASSAGGPYEQY
TRBV18	TRBJ1-2	ASSPTFMGFLGYT
TRBV13	TRBJ1-4	ASSGQGARYEKLF
TRBV20-1	TRBJ2-1	SGTRNNEQF
TRBV28	TRBJ2-7	ASGAYEQY
TRBV2	TRBJ1-2	ASSDPGRMIYGYT
TRBV6-6	TRBJ1-1	ASSYSGESSTEAF
TRBV6-4	TRBJ2-3	ASSEGQGEDTQY
TRBV5-6	TRBJ2-3	ASSLGGTDTQY
TRBV5-1	TRBJ1-1	ASSLVGGLNTEAF
TRBV5-6	TRBJ1-6	ASSFGVYNSPLH
TRBV2	TRBJ2-7	ASRGPGTGLNEQY
TRBV19	TRBJ1-1	ASSMRGAPMNTEAF
TRBV29-1	TRBJ2-3	SVEEGERGAEDTQY
TRBV30	TRBJ2-2	AWSVLSRANTGELF
TRBV18	TRBJ2-7	ASTTGGNEQY
TRBV13	TRBJ1-2	ASSLRLGGGGYT